Listed below are T cell receptor beta chains from one sample, sequenced in a study of identifying expanded T cells in peripheral blood. Assay: immunoSEQ multiplex PCR; the TCRdb copy retains only in-frame clones and omits some. The data show about 120,000 clones, with around four fifths seen just once and 3% to 3.5% held by the top ten. The sample taken for sequencing was blood. Every receptor here comes from a person aged 18 to 75 in good health. CDR3s include the opening cysteine and the closing phenylalanine or tryptophan. The D gene is left open where the match is weak. The size field is filled for only some rows; it gives once, few, many or a size class.

abundance: -
v_gene: TRBV11-2
j_gene: TRBJ2-7
len: 14
d_gene: -
CDR3nt: TGTGCCAGCAGCTTGTCCTTGTATAGTAACGAGCAGTACTTC
CDR3aa: CASSLSLYSNEQYF

abundance: -
v_gene: TRBV7-2
j_gene: TRBJ1-2
len: 12
d_gene: -
CDR3nt: TGTGCCAGCAGCCGCCCGGGCTATGGCTACACCTTC
CDR3aa: CASSRPGYGYTF

abundance: -
v_gene: TRBV14
j_gene: TRBJ1-6
len: 14
d_gene: TRBD1
CDR3nt: TGTGCCAGCAGCCGATACAGGGGTAATTCACCCCTCCACTTT
CDR3aa: CASSRYRGNSPLHF

abundance: once
v_gene: TRBV5-6
j_gene: TRBJ2-1
len: 16
d_gene: TRBD1
CDR3nt: TGTGCCAGCAGCTTGGTGGGGACAGGGGGCTACAATGAGCAGTTCTTC
CDR3aa: CASSLVGTGGYNEQFF

abundance: -
v_gene: TRBV20-1
j_gene: TRBJ1-2
len: 11
d_gene: -
CDR3nt: TGCAGTGCTAGCCATAGTCATGGCTACACCTTC
CDR3aa: CSASHSHGYTF

abundance: few
v_gene: TRBV30
j_gene: TRBJ2-7
len: 13
d_gene: TRBD1
CDR3nt: TGTGCCGCCTCCCGGGACAGGCCTACGAGGCAGTACTTC
CDR3aa: CAASRDRPTRQYF

abundance: many
v_gene: TRBV15
j_gene: TRBJ2-3
len: 17
d_gene: -
CDR3nt: TGTGCCACCAGCAGAGAAAGGGGACAAGGAGGCACAGATACGCAGTATTTT
CDR3aa: CATSRERGQGGTDTQYF

abundance: -
v_gene: TRBV27
j_gene: TRBJ2-7
len: 15
d_gene: -
CDR3nt: TGTGCCAGCAGTTTAACCAGGGGCCTTACCTACGAGCAGTACTTC
CDR3aa: CASSLTRGLTYEQYF

abundance: once
v_gene: TRBV4-3
j_gene: TRBJ1-5
len: 13
d_gene: -
CDR3nt: TGCGCCAGCAGCCAAGGCCAATCAGGGACCCAGCATTTT
CDR3aa: CASSQGQSGTQHF

abundance: once
v_gene: TRBV12-5
j_gene: TRBJ1-1
len: 15
d_gene: -
CDR3nt: TGTGCTAGTGGTTTCCGATCGATTCGGCGAACTGAAGCTTTCTTT
CDR3aa: CASGFRSIRRTEAFF

abundance: -
v_gene: TRBV7-9
j_gene: TRBJ2-3
len: 18
d_gene: TRBD2
CDR3nt: TGTGCCAGCAGCCTGACACGGGGAGGGACGATGGTGGCGGATACGCAGTATTTT
CDR3aa: CASSLTRGGTMVADTQYF

abundance: -
v_gene: TRBV4-1
j_gene: TRBJ2-1
len: 15
d_gene: -
CDR3nt: TGCGCCAGCAGCCAAGTCGTGCGGGGCAGCGGTGAGCAGTTCTTC
CDR3aa: CASSQVVRGSGEQFF

abundance: -
v_gene: TRBV9
j_gene: TRBJ2-3
len: 17
d_gene: -
CDR3nt: TGTGCCAGCAGCGCGTCAAGGGGGAGGGAGTCCACAGATACGCAGTATTTT
CDR3aa: CASSASRGRESTDTQYF

abundance: -
v_gene: TRBV7-9
j_gene: TRBJ1-1
len: 15
d_gene: -
CDR3nt: TGTGCCAGCAGCTTAGCGTTTCGGGAGAAGGCTGAAGCTTTCTTT
CDR3aa: CASSLAFREKAEAFF

abundance: -
v_gene: TRBV29-1
j_gene: TRBJ2-1
len: 16
d_gene: TRBD2
CDR3nt: TGCAGCGTTGGGGGTGGGCTAGCGGGCTCCTACAATGAGCAGTTCTTC
CDR3aa: CSVGGGLAGSYNEQFF

abundance: -
v_gene: TRBV11-3
j_gene: TRBJ2-7
len: 14
d_gene: -
CDR3nt: TGTGCCAGCAGCTCCGGACAGCCCCCCTACGAGCAGTACTTC
CDR3aa: CASSSGQPPYEQYF

abundance: once
v_gene: TRBV27
j_gene: TRBJ2-5
len: 15
d_gene: -
CDR3nt: TGTGCCAGCAGTTTATCGTCGAGGGGGCAAGAGACCCAGTACTTC
CDR3aa: CASSLSSRGQETQYF

abundance: once
v_gene: TRBV27
j_gene: TRBJ1-2
len: 15
d_gene: -
CDR3nt: TGTGCCAGCAGCCCCGGGTTTAGGAGGATCGGTGGCTACACCTTC
CDR3aa: CASSPGFRRIGGYTF

abundance: -
v_gene: TRBV27
j_gene: TRBJ2-3
len: 14
d_gene: -
CDR3nt: TGTGCCAGCACCCCTTATCCCTTGACAGATACGCAGTATTTT
CDR3aa: CASTPYPLTDTQYF

abundance: -
v_gene: TRBV15
j_gene: TRBJ2-1
len: 17
d_gene: TRBD2
CDR3nt: TGTGCCACCAGCAGAGGTGGGACTAGCGGGCCTGACAATGAGCAGTTCTTC
CDR3aa: CATSRGGTSGPDNEQFF

abundance: -
v_gene: TRBV28
j_gene: TRBJ2-1
len: 17
d_gene: TRBD2
CDR3nt: TGTGCCAGCAGCACCGGACTAGCGAAAAGCTCCTACAATGAGCAGTTCTTC
CDR3aa: CASSTGLAKSSYNEQFF

abundance: -
v_gene: TRBV25-1
j_gene: TRBJ2-7
len: 15
d_gene: TRBD1
CDR3nt: TGTGCCAGCAGTGAATCTCGGACAGGGGAACACGAGCAGTACTTC
CDR3aa: CASSESRTGEHEQYF

abundance: -
v_gene: TRBV6-5
j_gene: TRBJ2-6
len: 15
d_gene: -
CDR3nt: TGTGCCAGCAGTTACGCCAACAGGGCCCCCAACGTCCTGACTTTC
CDR3aa: CASSYANRAPNVLTF

abundance: -
v_gene: TRBV16
j_gene: TRBJ1-2
len: 15
d_gene: -
CDR3nt: TGTGCCAGCAGCCCTCGGGACCGTCAATCTCAAGGCTACACCTTC
CDR3aa: CASSPRDRQSQGYTF

abundance: -
v_gene: TRBV11-2
j_gene: TRBJ2-1
len: 15
d_gene: TRBD1
CDR3nt: TGTGCCAGCAGCCGCCAATTGGGACAGATCAATGAGCAGTTCTTC
CDR3aa: CASSRQLGQINEQFF

abundance: -
v_gene: TRBV18
j_gene: TRBJ2-7
len: 14
d_gene: TRBD1
CDR3nt: TGTGCCAGCTCACCATTGGGACAGGGGAACGAGCAGTACTTC
CDR3aa: CASSPLGQGNEQYF

abundance: once
v_gene: TRBV27
j_gene: TRBJ1-1
len: 13
d_gene: -
CDR3nt: TGTGCCAGCAGTTTATCGCTCTGGGGACCAGCTTTCTTT
CDR3aa: CASSLSLWGPAFF

abundance: -
v_gene: TRBV10-2
j_gene: TRBJ2-1
len: 15
d_gene: TRBD2
CDR3nt: TGCGCCAGCAGGGCAACTAGCGGGGGTTACAATGAGCAGTTCTTC
CDR3aa: CASRATSGGYNEQFF

abundance: -
v_gene: TRBV28
j_gene: TRBJ2-1
len: 16
d_gene: TRBD2
CDR3nt: TGTGCCAGCAACACAAGGACTAGAACCTCCTACAATGAGCAGTTCTTC
CDR3aa: CASNTRTRTSYNEQFF

abundance: -
v_gene: TRBV6-1
j_gene: TRBJ1-5
len: 16
d_gene: -
CDR3nt: TGTGCCAGCAGTGAAGGGACCTTCGAGGGGTATCAGCCCCAGCATTTT
CDR3aa: CASSEGTFEGYQPQHF

abundance: -
v_gene: TRBV6-5
j_gene: TRBJ1-3
len: 15
d_gene: TRBD1
CDR3nt: TGTGCCAGCAGTTACGGGACAGGGAATGGAAACACCATATATTTT
CDR3aa: CASSYGTGNGNTIYF

abundance: -
v_gene: TRBV29-1
j_gene: TRBJ1-2
len: 12
d_gene: -
CDR3nt: TGCAGCGTTGTCAATCCGGATAGTGGCTACACCTTC
CDR3aa: CSVVNPDSGYTF

abundance: -
v_gene: TRBV7-9
j_gene: TRBJ2-5
len: 12
d_gene: TRBD2
CDR3nt: TGTGCCAGCAGGTGGACTAGTGAGACCCAGTACTTC
CDR3aa: CASRWTSETQYF

abundance: -
v_gene: TRBV5-6
j_gene: TRBJ1-1
len: 12
d_gene: -
CDR3nt: TGTGCCAGCAGCTTGAACCCCCGGGGAGCTTTCTTT
CDR3aa: CASSLNPRGAFF

abundance: -
v_gene: TRBV5-1
j_gene: TRBJ2-1
len: 14
d_gene: -
CDR3nt: TGCGCCAGCAGCCCACAGGGAAGGTACAATGAGCAGTTCTTC
CDR3aa: CASSPQGRYNEQFF

abundance: -
v_gene: TRBV6-6
j_gene: TRBJ1-2
len: 13
d_gene: -
CDR3nt: TGTGCCAGCAGTTCCGGCGGGACCTATGGCTACACCTTC
CDR3aa: CASSSGGTYGYTF

abundance: -
v_gene: TRBV5-1
j_gene: TRBJ2-2
len: 16
d_gene: TRBD1
CDR3nt: TGCGCCAGCAGCTTGGACTCAGGACAGGGCATGGGGGAGCTGTTTTTT
CDR3aa: CASSLDSGQGMGELFF

abundance: -
v_gene: TRBV7-6
j_gene: TRBJ1-1
len: 14
d_gene: -
CDR3nt: TGTGCCAGCAGCCCCTCCGGGGGTAACACTGAAGCTTTCTTT
CDR3aa: CASSPSGGNTEAFF

abundance: -
v_gene: TRBV9
j_gene: TRBJ2-7
len: 14
d_gene: -
CDR3nt: TGTGCCAGCAGCGTAGCAGCGCAGGATTACGAGCAGTACTTC
CDR3aa: CASSVAAQDYEQYF

abundance: -
v_gene: TRBV10-3
j_gene: TRBJ1-3
len: 16
d_gene: -
CDR3nt: TGTGCCATCAGTGCTGGGGGCAGTAGGCGTGGAAACACCATATATTTT
CDR3aa: CAISAGGSRRGNTIYF

abundance: once
v_gene: TRBV9
j_gene: TRBJ2-7
len: 15
d_gene: -
CDR3nt: TGTGCCAGCAGCGTTTCGGTAGGGCCCTCCTACGAGCAGTACTTC
CDR3aa: CASSVSVGPSYEQYF

abundance: -
v_gene: TRBV6-5
j_gene: TRBJ1-2
len: 12
d_gene: -
CDR3nt: TGTGCCAGCAGTCAACAGGGAAGTGGCTACACCTTC
CDR3aa: CASSQQGSGYTF

abundance: -
v_gene: TRBV6-5
j_gene: TRBJ1-2
len: 13
d_gene: -
CDR3nt: TGTGCCAGCAGTTATGATTGGGTATTTGGCTACACCTTC
CDR3aa: CASSYDWVFGYTF

abundance: -
v_gene: TRBV2
j_gene: TRBJ2-5
len: 15
d_gene: TRBD1
CDR3nt: TGTGCCAGCAGCCGGACAGGGCCAGAGCAAGAGACCCAGTACTTC
CDR3aa: CASSRTGPEQETQYF

abundance: -
v_gene: TRBV15
j_gene: TRBJ2-7
len: 12
d_gene: -
CDR3nt: TGTGCCACCAGCAGAGCCAAAAGGGAGCAGTACTTC
CDR3aa: CATSRAKREQYF

abundance: once
v_gene: TRBV5-1
j_gene: TRBJ2-5
len: 16
d_gene: -
CDR3nt: TGCGCCAGCAGCCACCCCCGGGGGCGGGGACAAGAGACCCAGTACTTC
CDR3aa: CASSHPRGRGQETQYF

abundance: -
v_gene: TRBV6-1
j_gene: TRBJ2-7
len: 10
d_gene: -
CDR3nt: TGTGCCAGCAGCGCGAATAGTCCTTACTTC
CDR3aa: CASSANSPYF

abundance: -
v_gene: TRBV7-3
j_gene: TRBJ2-2
len: 12
d_gene: -
CDR3nt: TGTGCCAGCAGCCGGGGTCCCGGGGAGCTGTTTTTT
CDR3aa: CASSRGPGELFF

abundance: -
v_gene: TRBV2
j_gene: TRBJ2-6
len: 20
d_gene: -
CDR3nt: TGTGCCAGCAGTGAAGAGGGGGGAGGAAACCGAAGGTCTGGGGCCAACGTCCTGACTTTC
CDR3aa: CASSEEGGGNRRSGANVLTF

abundance: -
v_gene: TRBV19
j_gene: TRBJ1-1
len: 16
d_gene: -
CDR3nt: TGTGCCAGTAGTTCCCAAATCGACAGCGTGAACACTGAAGCTTTCTTT
CDR3aa: CASSSQIDSVNTEAFF

abundance: -
v_gene: TRBV18
j_gene: TRBJ1-1
len: 16
d_gene: TRBD1
CDR3nt: TGTGCCAGCTCACCAACAGGGGGCATTGGGAACACTGAAGCTTTCTTT
CDR3aa: CASSPTGGIGNTEAFF